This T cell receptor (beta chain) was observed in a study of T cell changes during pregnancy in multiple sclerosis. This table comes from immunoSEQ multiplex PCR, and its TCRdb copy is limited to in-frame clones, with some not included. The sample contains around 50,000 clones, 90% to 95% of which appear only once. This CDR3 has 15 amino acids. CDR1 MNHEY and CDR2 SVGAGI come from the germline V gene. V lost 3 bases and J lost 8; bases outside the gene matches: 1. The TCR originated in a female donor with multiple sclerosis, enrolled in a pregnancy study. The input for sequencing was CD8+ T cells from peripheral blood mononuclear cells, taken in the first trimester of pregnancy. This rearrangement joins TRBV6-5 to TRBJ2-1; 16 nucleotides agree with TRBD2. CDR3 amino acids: CASSYGTSGGDEQFF. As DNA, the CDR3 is TGTGCCAGCAGTTATGGGACTAGCGGGGGGGATGAGCAGTTCTTC.